Sequencing of this T cell receptor beta chain was carried out in a study of shared clonotypes between healthy human individuals (dated by TCRdb to about 2020). Context from the whole study: A few men and two women, aged 18 to 49 years, made up the cohort. For each donor, CD4 naive and CD4 memory were each run on three plates, CD8 naive on two plates, and CD8 memory on one plate. The study deeply sequenced blood TCR repertoires of about 5 healthy adults to estimate repertoire size and the extent of clonotype sharing between individuals. Libraries were prepared and TCR repertoires were sequenced by different laboratories using diverse techniques, in order to increase sequencing depth and limit assay-specific biases. Leukapheresis yielded between about 0.85 and 10 billion PBMCs per donor.

A word on this clone: It lacks a known antigen. No per-base quality is available; no much larger clone lies one base away.

What the authors observed across the whole study: Estimated clonotype richness was generally larger for naive than for memory subsets. About 4.5% of naive CD4, roughly 3.6% of naive CD8, 2.3% of memory CD4, and over 0.35% of memory CD8 clonotypes were shared across several donors. Pairwise subsampling led to the expectation that sequencing depth would affect the degree of clonotype sharing among donors. Sampling was restricted to blood, and TCR repertoires in tissues likely differ from the TCR repertoires found in blood. The small number of donors limited the genetic and exposure-history diversity represented. Clonotypes shared by all four sorted-subset donors showed higher generation probabilities than non-shared clonotypes. Even with the large sequencing depth, rarefaction of the sorted-subset datasets indicated that sequencing was incomplete.

Healthy HIV-negative adults with no recently reported acute infections or vaccinations were included as donors. Every donor was a Caucasian adult living in Nashville, Tennessee, USA. CD4+ T cells were enriched by magnetic negative selection; naive cells were then positively selected on CD45RA, and the negative fraction formed the memory subset. Blood was obtained by leukapheresis, after which PBMCs were separated by Ficoll-Histopaque density gradient centrifugation and cryopreserved in liquid nitrogen vapor phase. Analytical flow cytometry was used to check the purity and quantity of each magnetically sorted T cell population. Genomic DNA was isolated from each sorted fraction and quantified by UV absorbance on a Nanodrop 2000c. TCR CDR3 regions were amplified from genomic DNA by multiplex PCR using the deep immunoSEQ assay. For each cell subset, the extracted genomic DNA was distributed evenly across all wells of several immunoSEQ 96-well plates, and each plate served as one replicate. Each replicate PCR for sorted subsets received about 200 ng genomic DNA, equal to 30,000 or so T cell genomes. The purified libraries were quantified using a Qubit 3.0 fluorometer, sized with a Bioanalyzer 2100, and then quantified again using the KAPA Library Quantification kit. Every immunoSEQ 96-well plate was sequenced on a separate single-read 150-cycle Illumina NextSeq 550 flow cell. Per the source publication's procedure: Because only junctional sequences without quality scores were contained in the immunoSEQ output, filtering matching that applied to full-length reads could not be performed. Sequences were annotated with PyIR, a Python wrapper for IgBLAST v1.9, using IMGT germline references to assign V/J genes and CDR3. Reads were removed for weak V/J assignments (E-value above 1e-6), missing CDR3, stop codons, out-of-frame junctions, or ambiguous translated residues. V3J clonotypes were defined as sequences sharing the same inferred V gene, J gene, and CDR3 amino acid sequence. Percentage overlap between repertoires was computed as shared unique clonotypes divided by the size of the smaller repertoire. Richness of each repertoire was evaluated using RTK rarefaction, the Chao1 estimator, and Recon v2.1 estimates of unobserved clonotypes. Generation probabilities were computed with OLGA for all TCRbeta clonotypes obtained by the gDNA method from a few donors. In its TCRdb copy, this immuneACCESS table keeps in-frame sequences only and misses some clones. Where compared with another copy, unresolved V genes explain less than half of these, and the others have no known cause. V, J and clone size are those of that table, while D and trimming were read from the DNA. In all, the sample holds hundreds of thousands of clones, and approximately 75% of those were seen once. Under 2% of the sample goes to the ten largest clones.

V is clipped by 5 bases and J by 7 bases, and the sequence between their germline boundaries is 29 bases long. CDR1 and CDR2 were assigned from the germline V gene as MDHEN and SYDVKM. From cysteine to phenylalanine, the CDR3 is 18 amino acids long. Here the CDR3 DNA is all that survives: 54 bases in frame from base 1. Sequencing was done on a sample of memory CD4+ T cells sorted from blood. Taken with the paper, the label for cell subset or site translates to: CD45RA-negative fraction. The sequence derives from a woman aged 30 to 39 in good health. Recombination joined TRBV28 with TRBJ1-2; TRBD1 is a weak D gene call, 6 bases matching. The nucleotide sequence is given as TGTGCCAGCAGTCCGAATTGGGGGACCGGGGGCAGGAGTGGTGGCTACACCTTC. Translated, this is CASSPNWGTGGRSGGYTF.